Sequencing of this TCR beta chain was carried out in a study of tissue T cells after allogeneic stem cell transplantation (dated by TCRdb to between 2021 and 2024). Some background on the complete study: All GVHD patients received grafts from donors, four unmodified and three CD34-selected to deplete T cells. For tissues with multiple samples, a pathologist reviewed H&E sections and gave sequencing priority to samples with histologically apparent lymphocytes. The study profiled TCR beta repertoires across many tissues from research autopsies of patients with and without GVHD, plus mouse models of GVHD. The human arm was conducted as a prospective observational study, and neither blinding nor randomization was performed.

CDR1 and CDR2, per the germline V gene, are SQVTM and ANQGSEA. V was cut back by 2 bases and J by 1 base, leaving a gap of 8 bases between them. From the cysteine through the phenylalanine, the CDR3 covers 14 amino acids. Only the CDR3 DNA stays, 42 bases, in frame from base 1. Libraries came from the immunoSEQ multiplex PCR assay. TCRbeta CDR3 sequencing was performed at survey depth by Adaptive Biotechnologies, and CDR3 sequences, V/J genes, productive frequency and template counts were reported. TCR beta CDR3 regions were amplified from genomic DNA rather than RNA. In the authors' own workflow: Jensen-Shannon divergence served to quantify pairwise repertoire overlap between tissues, with 0 meaning identical and 1 meaning complete divergence. Based on pairwise JSD values, tissues were grouped by single-linkage agglomerative hierarchical clustering, and the results were shown as dendrograms. GLIPH2 was run on all patient samples with simulation_depth 1000, kmer_min_depth 3 and cdr3_length_cutoff 8, and groups with more than two unique CDR3s were retained. A standardized tissue-overlap score extrapolated Jaccard GLIPH-group overlap across patients to a standard repertoire size of 1000 clones. Linear mixed-effect models, with tissue included as a fixed effect and individual included as a random effect, were used to assess associations of diversity with clinical or experimental variables. In TCRdb, the immuneACCESS table is reduced to in-frame sequences with V and J assigned. These tables do not hold every clone; where another copy was compared, an unresolved V gene accounts for under half, and the others remain unexplained. Clone size and the V and J calls come from that table; the DNA yielded D and trimming. Here the sample has some 7,900 clones; over 70% occur a single time. Jointly, the top ten make up 14% of the sample.

Comment on this clone: The antigen this receptor binds is unknown. Base qualities are missing; no much larger clone stands one base away.

The time point label of this sample denotes: human tissue collected at research (rapid) autopsy. Over an approximately 3-year period, a research-autopsy study prospectively enrolled over 5 adult allo-HCT recipients who had steroid-refractory GVHD. Gastrointestinal GVHD was present in all GVHD patients, each of whom received several lines of GVHD-directed therapy, and roughly 5 of these patients also had skin involvement. After a median post-mortem interval of around 9.8 hours, autopsy tissues were collected, including GI sites from esophagus to rectum, liver, skin, and lymphoid organs such as spleen. Autopsy specimens were bisected, with one portion flash-frozen in liquid nitrogen and the remainder formalin-fixed, and GI outer muscle layers were removed. Genomic DNA was extracted from frozen tissues using the Mag-Bind Blood & Tissue DNA HDQ 96 Kit on a Chemagic 360 or the DNeasy Blood & Tissue Kit. Because of concern about red blood cell contamination, extracted DNA underwent additional purification with the Genomic DNA Clean & Concentrator-25 kit.

What the research found in general, with its limitations: The patient cohort was small and varied clinically, and sampling depth was recognized as a limitation. Only a few T cell clones appeared in more than one patient, yet motif-based clustering showed tissue-specific repertoire signatures that were shared between patients. The study did not determine which tissue TCRs were alloreactive or antigen-specific, and some clones might have been persisting host cells. Within patients, how anatomically similar tissues were was a major factor shaping TCR repertoire composition, regardless of disease or transplant status. In both patients and mice, only a limited portion of the TCR repertoire detected in tissues was captured by blood and spleen T cells.

The chain couples TRBV29-1 to TRBJ2-2, with the D call perhaps TRBD1 or TRBD2, as 6 bases match in each case. The material was skin, obtained at autopsy. The sequence was collected from an older male patient with steroid-refractory graft-versus-host disease after an allogeneic stem cell transplant. After a transplant, the donor of the graft may account for some T cells. The nucleotide sequence reads TGCAGCGTTGAACGGGGGCTGAACACCGGGGAGCTGTTTTTT. It translates as CSVERGLNTGELFF.